This T cell receptor beta chain was identified during a study of T cells in Graves' hyperthyroidism and ophthalmopathy (dated by TCRdb to the late 2010s). Some background on the complete study: Peripheral blood was collected at initial diagnosis, before any treatment. The paper describes TCR Vbeta CDR3 sequencing of 140 or so peripheral blood samples, made up of about 40 ophthalmopathy patients, 70 to 75 hyperthyroidism patients and around 17 progressor patients. An independent validation cohort of 18 to 20 hyperthyroidism patients and about 15 patients who later progressed to ophthalmopathy tested prospective prediction of ophthalmopathy. To identify distinguishing TCR V-J signatures, a discovery cohort of about 100 patients was used, comprising fewer than 45 with Graves' ophthalmopathy and some 60 with stable Graves' hyperthyroidism. Once sampling was done, hyperthyroidism patients were given methimazole at a starting dose of 30 mg daily, whereas ophthalmopathy patients were given high-dose intravenous methylprednisolone. In addition, the study compared T-cell repertoires in thyroid tissue and in blood from about 6 Graves' hyperthyroidism patients. The 75 to 100 discovery patients were randomly divided into training and test sets at a 7:3 ratio.

The paper as a whole reports these results and caveats: In validation, the model predicted progression to ophthalmopathy with around 71% sensitivity and around 72% specificity, a median of about 6.7 months before onset. Ophthalmopathy was separated from stable hyperthyroidism by a 13 V-J signature model, with approximately 86% sensitivity and about 81% specificity obtained in cross-validation and 80%/75% obtained in testing. Sample size was not statistically predetermined, and investigators were not blinded to group allocation. Most expanded thyroid clonotypes (frequency above 0.001) were also found in blood, which suggests that blood repertoires may mirror thyroid immune responses.

The germline V gene provides CDR1 SGHTA and CDR2 FQGTGA. Including the terminal cysteine and phenylalanine, the CDR3 comprises 13 residues. Just CDR3 DNA is preserved here, 39 bases in frame from base 1. Germline trimming: 5 bases from V, 5 bases from J; junction bases outside gene matches: 4. In the ophthalmopathy patients, disease was moderately to severely active, with a Clinical Activity Score of 3 or more, a NOSPECS grade of 4 or more, and a duration of less than 3 months. Exclusion was applied to patients with uncontrolled infections, other autoimmune diseases, pregnancy or lactation. Clinical symptoms, serum thyroxine and TRAb, thyroid ultrasound, and orbital computed tomography formed the basis for the diagnoses. PBMCs were isolated from approximately 10 ml of fresh peripheral blood by Ficoll-Paque density gradient centrifugation. Total RNA was extracted with Trizol reagent, and quality was checked on an Agilent 2100 Bioanalyzer.

The TCR beta CDR3 regions were amplified from the RNA transcripts. A first-round RT-PCR of the TCR CDR3 used the HTBI primer set with the Qiagen OneStep RT-PCR kit. The libraries were constructed in a second round of multiplex PCR and then size-selected and purified. The libraries were sequenced on an Illumina HiSeq2000 using paired-end 100 bp reads. Regarding the original processing steps: SOAPnuke was used to process the raw data, with reads discarded if the reads contained adapters or uncalled bases, had a mean Phred below 15, or lacked an exact constant-primer or identifier match. COPE v1.2.5 was used to merge the high-quality paired reads, and each unique nucleotide sequence was defined as a clonotype. MiTCR v1.1 was used to align clonotypes to the IMGT TRBV, TRBD and TRBJ reference segments. The analysis was restricted to V-J combinations with a frequency above 0.0001, which together covered 99% to 99.2% of the repertoires. The TCS score was defined as F50 (clonal expansion) divided by E x V (chaos), with BLOSUM62-based TCRdist calculated between CDR3 peptides within each V-J. Welch's t-statistics and random forest reduced 500 to 650 V-J features to 13, which were used in a naive Bayes classifier (R e1071). The public sequencing data were trimmed at Q25 with fastp and processed into clonotypes with MiXCR by TCRdb, which kept only in-frame beta chains. Rows with one shared CDR3 protein collapse into an entry with the most common genes and DNA. These V and J calls derive from TCRdb rather than the authors' analysis. For this sample there are 450,000 to 650,000 distinct CDR3 sequences; 14% appear just once. Approximately 6.4% of the sample is taken by the ten largest.

This clonotype came up once. No cognate antigen has been identified for it. Qualities for individual bases were not recorded, and no much larger clone is one base off. A lone read is weak support. Sequences were obtained from blood. This TCR was recovered from a woman aged 18-35 years with Graves' ophthalmopathy. The chain is encoded by TRBV7-3 joined to TRBJ2-5, and 8 junction bases match TRBD1. The DNA reads TGTGCCAGCAGCCAGGGGGCGTCGGAGACCCAGTACTTC. The encoded protein is CASSQGASETQYF.